This TCR beta chain is from a study of blood T cell repertoires in COVID-19. In the authors' methods: Nucleated cell number was recorded as an estimate derived from reference gene primer amplification. Clones were read by immunoSEQ multiplex PCR, and TCRdb kept only the in-frame ones, dropping some. V and J calls and clone size come straight from that table; D and trimming were deduced from the DNA. The sample records roughly 68,000 clones, approximately 86% being singletons. The CDR3 sequence is 14 residues long. CDR1 is KGHSH, CDR2 LQKENI, per germline. V lost 1 base, J lost 7 bases, and 11 bases lay in between.

The sequenced sample was peripheral blood. The chain recombines TRBV18 with TRBJ2-1; a weak D match, TRBD2 (5 bases). The TCR originated in a man older than 75 with active COVID-19. CDR3 residues: CASSPQSTGNEQFF. The CDR3 DNA is TGTGCCAGCTCACCACAATCGACGGGGAATGAGCAGTTCTTC.